This entry is about one T cell receptor (beta chain). No antigen is known for it. These data belong to a study of glioma-infiltrating T cells after dendritic cell vaccination. Stated time point: after dendritic cell vaccination, including at tumor progression/relapse. Before vaccination, two weeks after the third vaccination, and at progression, PBMC were collected. Germline CDR1 is KGHSH and CDR2 is LQKENI. This CDR3 is 15 amino acids long. V lost 5 bases, J lost 5 bases, and 18 bases lay in between. Study observations and caveats: Complete blood and tumor specimen sets were limited to few patients. TCR clonality showed no direct relationship with survival.

Amplification used 60 V beta primers and 13 J beta primers. Measured with immunoSEQ multiplex PCR; TCRdb has only the in-frame clones, and not every one. The table lists approximately 60,000 clones, about nine tenths of them singletons. This specimen consisted of blood, obtained after dendritic cell vaccination. The receptor was isolated from a human donor with glioblastoma. This sequence joins TRBV18 and TRBJ2-5; D is perhaps TRBD1 (8 bases). The chain's CDR3 is CASSILGQGGETQYF. The CDR3 DNA sequence: TGTGCCAGCTCAATCCTCGGACAGGGAGGGGAGACCCAGTACTTC.